This T cell receptor (beta chain) was observed in a study of shared clonotypes between healthy human individuals. The study's findings and limits: Richness estimates generally favored naive over memory subsets.

The table came from immunoSEQ multiplex PCR; TCRdb's copy has only in-frame clones and leaves some out. The repertoire consists of roughly 2 million clones, with approximately 95% occurring once and the leading ten covering 0.1% to 0.15%. The CDR3 sequence is 13 residues long. V was clipped by 5 bases and J by 8 bases, with 15 bases between them. Per the germline V gene, CDR1 is ENHRY and CDR2 is SYGVKD. As for this clone: Its matching antigen is unknown.

The specimen was naive CD4+ T cells sorted from blood. This sample's subset: CD45RA+ positively selected. This TCR was sampled from a man aged 18 to 30 in good health. V is TRBV10-3 and J is TRBJ1-2; TRBD1 is a possible D gene (6 bases). CDR3 residues: CAISTGIDAGYTF. The CDR3 DNA sequence: TGTGCCATCAGTACAGGGATTGACGCCGGCTACACCTTC.